Sequencing of this T cell receptor (beta chain) was carried out in a study of blood T cells in healthy people across ages. With 3 bases removed from V and 3 bases from J, the gap between germline ends came to 9 bases. This CDR3 region has 13 residues. Per the germline V gene, CDR1 is LGHDT and CDR2 is YNNKEL (reference sequence). A J-beta primer mix and a sample-barcoded 5' primer were used in a second PCR of about 7 to 12 cycles. MiXCR, applied by TCRdb to the 5' RACE reads, yields one record per CDR3 protein. The data contain about 750,000 distinct CDR3 sequences, approximately 55% of them singletons.

This TCR was recovered from an elderly man in good health. The sequencing sample was made of blood. J is TRBJ2-7 and V is TRBV3-1; no reliable D call. The CDR3 protein is CASSQTLYYEQYF. The CDR3 nucleotides are TGTGCCAGCAGCCAGACACTTTACTACGAGCAGTACTTC.